Following are 11 T cell receptor beta chains from one sample sequenced in a study of blood T cell repertoires in COVID-19. Libraries were prepared by immunoSEQ multiplex PCR; TCRdb keeps only in-frame clonotypes and omits some of them. The data hold about 330,000 clones, with around 83% observed a single time. The specimen was peripheral blood. The origin of the receptors is a woman aged 45-65 years with acute or convalescent COVID-19.

The rearrangement joins TRBV7-9 to TRBJ1-1, with unresolved D. The CDR3 sequence is 12 residues long. Between the trimmed V and J ends, which lost 0 bases and 10 bases, there was a span of 9 bases. Germline lookup yields CDR1 SEHNR and CDR2 FQNEAQ (reference sequence). The CDR3 is CASSLALSGAFF. The CDR3, as DNA: TGTGCCAGCAGCTTAGCGCTGAGCGGAGCTTTCTTT.

The chain couples TRBV27 to TRBJ2-3; 7 nucleotides align to TRBD2. Germline lookup yields CDR1 MNHEY and CDR2 SMNVEV (reference sequence). Trimming cost V 3 bases and J 6 bases; bases outside gene matches: 3. CDR3 size: 13 residues. The CDR3 sequence: CASSFRRGDTQYF. In nucleotides, the CDR3 is TGTGCCAGCAGTTTCCGGCGGGGGGATACGCAGTATTTT.

This clone was seen a single time. The gene calls are TRBV27 and TRBJ2-5, with a weak D call TRBD2 (6 bases). Germline V CDR1 and CDR2: MNHEY, SMNVEV (reference sequence). The CDR3 extends over 15 amino acids. V was clipped by 6 bases and J by 1 base, with 15 bases between them. DNA of the CDR3: TGTGCCAGCAGGACGGTCGGGAGACCCCAAGAGACCCAGTACTTC. This translates into CASRTVGRPQETQYF.

The genes are TRBV7-9 and TRBJ1-2; 8 bases agree with TRBD1. Germline values: CDR1 SEHNR, CDR2 FQNEAQ (reference sequence). Unmatched junction bases numbered 0, after V lost 2 bases and J lost 7 bases. The CDR3 runs to 12 residues. As DNA, the CDR3 is TGTGCCAGCAGCTTACAGGGGGCTGGCTACACCTTC. Amino acids: CASSLQGAGYTF.

This clone was counted a single time. The gene calls are TRBV6-5 and TRBJ2-1; 8 bases align to TRBD2. The CDR3 consists of 13 residues. V shed 6 bases, J shed 9 bases, and the junction held 7 bases outside the gene matches. Germline CDR1 reads MNHEY; CDR2 reads SVGAGI. CDR3 residues: CASRLGRAGEQFF. CDR3 coding DNA: TGTGCCAGCAGGCTCGGGAGGGCCGGTGAGCAGTTCTTC.

V and J are TRBV30 and TRBJ1-5, with TRBD1 matching over 8 bases. CDR3 length: 15 amino acids. After removal of 2 bases from V and 4 bases from J, the junction contained 7 bases not matched to a gene. In germline, CDR1 is GTSNPN, CDR2 SVGIG (reference sequence). The DNA of the CDR3 is TGTGCCTGGAGTACCCAGGGGGCAGGGAATCAGCCCCAGCATTTT. Protein sequence: CAWSTQGAGNQPQHF.

The chain carries TRBV5-4 and TRBJ2-7; 8 bases agree with TRBD2. J was trimmed by 4 bases and V by 5 bases; bases with no gene match: 5. The CDR3 is 13 residues long. Germline CDR1 and CDR2: SGHNT and YYREEE (reference sequence). CDR3 DNA sequence: TGTGCCAGCAGTTTAGGCGGGAGGTACGAGCAGTACTTC. Its protein product is CASSLGGRYEQYF.

This clone is a singleton in its sample. V gene TRBV7-2 combines with J gene TRBJ2-5; 9 nucleotides align to TRBD2. CDR1 and CDR2 (germline): SGHTA, FQGNSA. V lost 3 bases and J lost 4; bases outside the gene matches: 6. The CDR3 is made up of 15 amino acids. CDR3 region: CASSFTSGFGETQYF. CDR3 bases: TGTGCCAGCAGCTTTACTAGCGGGTTCGGAGAGACCCAGTACTTC.

This clone was seen once. The same CDR3 can be traced to other DNA sequences in this sample. This sequence joins TRBV5-1 and TRBJ2-3, with TRBD1 as a possible D gene (5 bases). Trimming shortened V by 0 bases and J by 1 base, and 12 bases separated the two germline ends. This CDR3 comprises 16 residues. Germline V gene sequence: CDR1 SGHRS, CDR2 YFSETQ. The CDR3 DNA is TGCGCCAGCAGCTTGGAGGGGCGGTGGGGCACAGATACGCAGTATTTT. Its translation is CASSLEGRWGTDTQYF. Based on the CDR3 plus reference TRBV5-1 and TRBJ2-3, the full variable domain is KAGVTQTPRYLIKTRGQQVTLSCSPISGHRSVSWYQQTPGQGLQFLFEYFSETQRNKGNFPGRFSGRQFSNSRSEMNVSTLELGDSALYLCASSLEGRWGTDTQYFGPGTRLTVL.

The chain recombines TRBV5-1 with TRBJ2-1, with 12 bases fitting TRBD2. The V and J ends lost 3 bases and 6 bases, in that order; junction bases with no gene match: 4. The CDR3 covers 15 residues. Germline V CDR1 and CDR2: SGHRS, YFSETQ. CDR3 coding DNA: TGCGCCAGCAGCTGGACTAGCGGGGTTCCCAATGAGCAGTTCTTC. This translates into CASSWTSGVPNEQFF.

The chain has TRBV5-1 and TRBJ2-2; D perhaps matches TRBD2 (5 bases). The V and J ends lost 1 base and 0 bases respectively, with 10 bases between them. Germline V gives CDR1 SGHRS, CDR2 YFSETQ. The CDR3 is 16 amino acids. This CDR3 is CASSLLPAANTGELFF. CDR3 sequence (DNA): TGCGCCAGCAGCTTGTTGCCAGCGGCGAACACCGGGGAGCTGTTTTTT.